The source of this TCR beta chain is a study of shared clonotypes between healthy human individuals. Trimming removed 4 bases from V and 2 bases from J, with 12 bases in between. Germline V CDR1 and CDR2: SGHNT, YYREEE (reference sequence). CDR3 length: 15 amino acids. Method: immunoSEQ multiplex PCR; TCRdb's copy keeps in-frame clones and lacks some. The repertoire holds 2.3 million or so clones, with approximately 93% as singletons. V gene TRBV5-4 combines with J gene TRBJ2-2; D remains ambiguous. The receptor comes from a man aged 18 to 29 in good health. Some clones in this sample may be carry-over from other donors' samples. The specimen sequenced was naive CD4+ T cells from PBMCs. Subset indicated: CD45RA+ positively selected. CDR3 region: CASSPDPSNTGELFF. CDR3 sequence (DNA): TGTGCCAGCAGCCCAGACCCCAGCAACACCGGGGAGCTGTTTTTT.